This is a list of T cell receptor beta chains from one sample in a study of blood T cells in healthy people across ages. TCRdb reprocessed the 5' RACE reads via MiXCR and lists one record per CDR3 protein. The sample gives hundreds of thousands of distinct CDR3 sequences, roughly half of which show up once; approximately 12% is in the top ten. Input material: blood. All receptors derive from a woman of 80 years or more in good health. The CDR3 runs from the conserved cysteine through the conserved F or W. A D gene is named only where the DNA matches it firmly. Rows may omit the clone size; those that give it use once, few, many or a size class.

d_call: TRBD2; cdr3_length: 14; v_call: TRBV25-1; clone_size: NA; j_call: TRBJ2-1; cdr3_nt: TGTGCCAGCAGCGGACTAGCGGGGATGAATGAGCAGTTCTTC; cdr3_aa: CASSGLAGMNEQFF
d_call: TRBD2; cdr3_length: 13; v_call: TRBV29-1; clone_size: once; j_call: TRBJ2-7; cdr3_nt: TGCAGTTTCGCCCCGGGACTAGGGCCCGAGCAGTACTTC; cdr3_aa: CSFAPGLGPEQYF
d_call: NA; cdr3_length: 16; v_call: TRBV10-3; clone_size: NA; j_call: TRBJ2-1; cdr3_nt: TGTGCCATCAGTGAGTCGGCTAGCGGAGGAGGGGGTGAGCAGTTCTTC; cdr3_aa: CAISESASGGGGEQFF
d_call: TRBD2; cdr3_length: 15; v_call: TRBV10-3; clone_size: many; j_call: TRBJ2-1; cdr3_nt: TGTGCCATCACCGATTCCCTAGCGGGAGGCGGGGAGCAGTTCTTC; cdr3_aa: CAITDSLAGGGEQFF
d_call: NA; cdr3_length: 16; v_call: TRBV20-1; clone_size: many; j_call: TRBJ1-2; cdr3_nt: TGCAGTGCTAGGCAAGGGGCTGACGGAGCTAACTATGGCTACACCTTC; cdr3_aa: CSARQGADGANYGYTF
d_call: NA; cdr3_length: 18; v_call: TRBV6-2/TRBV6-3; clone_size: NA; j_call: TRBJ1-6; cdr3_nt: TGTGCCAGCAGTTACTCAGGGGACCGGGACCTTGGGCCTTCACCCCTCCACTTT; cdr3_aa: CASSYSGDRDLGPSPLHF
d_call: TRBD1; cdr3_length: 16; v_call: TRBV7-9; clone_size: NA; j_call: TRBJ2-1; cdr3_nt: TGTGCCAGCAGCCATCGACAGGGAAAGGGTGGCGATGAGCAGTTCTTC; cdr3_aa: CASSHRQGKGGDEQFF
d_call: TRBD1; cdr3_length: 15; v_call: TRBV7-2; clone_size: many; j_call: TRBJ2-1; cdr3_nt: TGTGCCAGCAGCCTTCGGACAGGGGGCTTCAGAGAGCAGTTCTTC; cdr3_aa: CASSLRTGGFREQFF
d_call: NA; cdr3_length: 15; v_call: TRBV3-1; clone_size: NA; j_call: TRBJ2-1; cdr3_nt: TGTGCCAGCAGCCAAGAGGGGGGAGGCTACAATGAGCAGTTCTTC; cdr3_aa: CASSQEGGGYNEQFF
d_call: NA; cdr3_length: 15; v_call: TRBV9; clone_size: many; j_call: TRBJ2-7; cdr3_nt: TGTGCCAGCAGCGTAGGGTCCGAGACGAACTACGAGCAGTACTTC; cdr3_aa: CASSVGSETNYEQYF
d_call: TRBD1; cdr3_length: 15; v_call: TRBV6-1; clone_size: NA; j_call: TRBJ2-7; cdr3_nt: TGTGCCAGCAATACCGCTGCCGGGACAGGTTACGAGCAGTACTTC; cdr3_aa: CASNTAAGTGYEQYF
d_call: NA; cdr3_length: 14; v_call: TRBV25-1; clone_size: few; j_call: TRBJ2-5; cdr3_nt: TGTGCCAGCAGTGACCCGGGACCCAAGGGGGCCCAGTACTTC; cdr3_aa: CASSDPGPKGAQYF
d_call: NA; cdr3_length: 17; v_call: TRBV20-1; clone_size: NA; j_call: TRBJ2-5; cdr3_nt: TGCAGTGCTAGAGATATAGGGGTAGGAGGGGTCGGGACTGAGCAGTACTTC; cdr3_aa: CSARDIGVGGVGTEQYF
d_call: NA; cdr3_length: 14; v_call: TRBV3-1; clone_size: NA; j_call: TRBJ1-1; cdr3_nt: TGTGCCAGCAGCCAAGGACGGGTGAACACTGAAGCTTTCTTT; cdr3_aa: CASSQGRVNTEAFF
d_call: NA; cdr3_length: 14; v_call: TRBV3-1; clone_size: many; j_call: TRBJ1-2; cdr3_nt: TGTGCCAGCAGCCAAGATGTGGGGAAATCGGGCTACACCTTC; cdr3_aa: CASSQDVGKSGYTF
d_call: NA; cdr3_length: 16; v_call: TRBV11-1; clone_size: many; j_call: TRBJ2-7; cdr3_nt: TGTGCCAGCAGCTTAGAGTGGAAGGGTGTGGTGAACGAGCAGTACTTC; cdr3_aa: CASSLEWKGVVNEQYF
d_call: TRBD2; cdr3_length: 15; v_call: TRBV12-3/TRBV12-4; clone_size: NA; j_call: TRBJ2-5; cdr3_nt: TGTGCCAGCGGAATAGGGGCGGGAGTGGGCGAGACCCAGTACTTC; cdr3_aa: CASGIGAGVGETQYF
d_call: NA; cdr3_length: 14; v_call: TRBV29-1; clone_size: NA; j_call: TRBJ1-4; cdr3_nt: TGCAGCGTTGAAGTAGAACCAACTAATGAAAAACTGTTTTTT; cdr3_aa: CSVEVEPTNEKLFF
d_call: NA; cdr3_length: 16; v_call: TRBV3-1; clone_size: NA; j_call: TRBJ1-5; cdr3_nt: TGTGCCAGCTCGGAGGGGCAGGGGCTCCCGAATCAGCCCCAGCATTTT; cdr3_aa: CASSEGQGLPNQPQHF
d_call: TRBD2; cdr3_length: 15; v_call: TRBV5-1; clone_size: NA; j_call: TRBJ2-5; cdr3_nt: TGCGCCAGCAGCCCCCTAGCGGGAGTTACGGAGACCCAGTACTTC; cdr3_aa: CASSPLAGVTETQYF
d_call: NA; cdr3_length: 20; v_call: TRBV10-3; clone_size: once; j_call: TRBJ2-7; cdr3_nt: TGTGCCATCAGTGAGTCGGGGCGGCCTCCCACAGGGCCCCCTATGTACGAGCAGTACTTC; cdr3_aa: CAISESGRPPTGPPMYEQYF
d_call: NA; cdr3_length: 16; v_call: TRBV5-1; clone_size: once; j_call: TRBJ2-3; cdr3_nt: TGCGCCAGCAGCTTCTTGGGCCGGGACCCGGCCGTTACGCAGTATTTT; cdr3_aa: CASSFLGRDPAVTQYF
d_call: TRBD1; cdr3_length: 16; v_call: TRBV5-5; clone_size: few; j_call: TRBJ2-1; cdr3_nt: TGTGCCAGCAGCTTATTGGACAGGGGGCTTTACAATGAGCAGTTCTTC; cdr3_aa: CASSLLDRGLYNEQFF
d_call: TRBD1; cdr3_length: 15; v_call: TRBV10-3; clone_size: NA; j_call: TRBJ1-4; cdr3_nt: TGTGCCATCAGTGCCGGGACAGGGGTTAATGAAAAACTGTTTTTT; cdr3_aa: CAISAGTGVNEKLFF
d_call: TRBD1; cdr3_length: 15; v_call: TRBV11-1; clone_size: many; j_call: TRBJ2-1; cdr3_nt: TGTGCCAGCAGCTTACTAGGGGGCCGATACAATGAGCAGTTCTTC; cdr3_aa: CASSLLGGRYNEQFF
d_call: NA; cdr3_length: 11; v_call: TRBV20-1; clone_size: NA; j_call: TRBJ2-1; cdr3_nt: TGCAGTGCTCCGCTAAGGACCGAGCAGTTCTTC; cdr3_aa: CSAPLRTEQFF
d_call: NA; cdr3_length: 12; v_call: TRBV20-1; clone_size: NA; j_call: TRBJ2-7; cdr3_nt: TGCAGTGCCAGGACGGGATGGGGGGAGCAGTACTTC; cdr3_aa: CSARTGWGEQYF
d_call: NA; cdr3_length: 18; v_call: TRBV21-1; clone_size: NA; j_call: TRBJ2-6; cdr3_nt: TGTGCCAGCAGCGTTGGTCCGGACAGTCACTCTGGGGCCAACGTCCTGACTTTC; cdr3_aa: CASSVGPDSHSGANVLTF
d_call: TRBD1; cdr3_length: 17; v_call: TRBV6-6; clone_size: NA; j_call: TRBJ1-5; cdr3_nt: TGTGCCAGCACCGACGGGGGACAGGGTGACTCCAGTCAGCCCCAGCATTTT; cdr3_aa: CASTDGGQGDSSQPQHF
d_call: TRBD2; cdr3_length: 16; v_call: TRBV15; clone_size: few; j_call: TRBJ2-1; cdr3_nt: TGTGCCACCAGCATGTGGCGGGAGGGCTATAACGTCGTTCAGTTCTTC; cdr3_aa: CATSMWREGYNVVQFF
d_call: TRBD2; cdr3_length: 13; v_call: TRBV5-8; clone_size: few; j_call: TRBJ2-4; cdr3_nt: TGTGCCAGCAGCGTTGACACCGGGGGGGGGGAGTACTTC; cdr3_aa: CASSVDTGGGEYF
d_call: NA; cdr3_length: 12; v_call: TRBV29-1; clone_size: NA; j_call: TRBJ1-1; cdr3_nt: TGCAGCGTTGACTCAGGGAACACTGAAGCTTTCTTT; cdr3_aa: CSVDSGNTEAFF
d_call: NA; cdr3_length: 15; v_call: TRBV3-1; clone_size: many; j_call: TRBJ2-5; cdr3_nt: TGTGCCATCGGAAGTCCGAGTCGGTACCAAGAGACCCAGTACTTC; cdr3_aa: CAIGSPSRYQETQYF
d_call: TRBD1; cdr3_length: 14; v_call: TRBV11-3; clone_size: few; j_call: TRBJ2-7; cdr3_nt: TGTGCCAGCCTGCCGGGACAGGTCGCCAATGAGCAGTACTTC; cdr3_aa: CASLPGQVANEQYF
d_call: NA; cdr3_length: 13; v_call: TRBV29-1; clone_size: NA; j_call: TRBJ2-3; cdr3_nt: TGCAGCGTTGCCCTCCTGGAGATGAATACGCAGTATTTT; cdr3_aa: CSVALLEMNTQYF
d_call: NA; cdr3_length: 15; v_call: TRBV2; clone_size: NA; j_call: TRBJ2-3; cdr3_nt: TGTGCCAGCAGTGATTGGGGGCGGAACACAGATACGCAGTATTTT; cdr3_aa: CASSDWGRNTDTQYF
d_call: TRBD1; cdr3_length: 14; v_call: TRBV15; clone_size: NA; j_call: TRBJ1-4; cdr3_nt: TGTGCCACCAGCTCCGGGACAGGGGATGAAAAACTGTTTTTT; cdr3_aa: CATSSGTGDEKLFF
d_call: NA; cdr3_length: 11; v_call: TRBV20-1; clone_size: once; j_call: TRBJ2-1; cdr3_nt: TGCAGTGCCCGAAGCTCCTACGAGCAGTTCTTC; cdr3_aa: CSARSSYEQFF
d_call: NA; cdr3_length: 11; v_call: TRBV6-1; clone_size: many; j_call: TRBJ1-2; cdr3_nt: TGTGCCAGCAGTGAATTGGGGGGCTACACCTTC; cdr3_aa: CASSELGGYTF
d_call: NA; cdr3_length: 13; v_call: TRBV5-1; clone_size: few; j_call: TRBJ2-1; cdr3_nt: TGCGCCAGCAGCTTAGTTCGGGAGCATGAGCAGTTCTTC; cdr3_aa: CASSLVREHEQFF
d_call: NA; cdr3_length: 12; v_call: TRBV12-3/TRBV12-4; clone_size: many; j_call: TRBJ2-1; cdr3_nt: TGTGCCAGCAGTTTTTGGAGGAATGAGCAGTTCTTC; cdr3_aa: CASSFWRNEQFF
d_call: TRBD2; cdr3_length: 16; v_call: TRBV9; clone_size: many; j_call: TRBJ2-1; cdr3_nt: TGTGCCAGCAGCGTAGGTGGGACTAGCGCCTACAATGAGCAGTTCTTC; cdr3_aa: CASSVGGTSAYNEQFF
d_call: NA; cdr3_length: 15; v_call: TRBV27; clone_size: NA; j_call: TRBJ2-1; cdr3_nt: TGTGCCAGCAGTGTAGCGGACACAATTAAGAATGAGCAGTTCTTC; cdr3_aa: CASSVADTIKNEQFF
d_call: NA; cdr3_length: 14; v_call: TRBV28; clone_size: few; j_call: TRBJ2-1; cdr3_nt: TGTGCCAGCAGTTTAGGAGCTTACGAAAATGAGCAGTTCTTC; cdr3_aa: CASSLGAYENEQFF
d_call: NA; cdr3_length: 12; v_call: TRBV5-1; clone_size: many; j_call: TRBJ2-7; cdr3_nt: TGTGCCAGCAGCTTAGCAGGGGACGAGCAGTACTTC; cdr3_aa: CASSLAGDEQYF
d_call: TRBD2; cdr3_length: 15; v_call: TRBV4-1; clone_size: NA; j_call: TRBJ2-1; cdr3_nt: TGCGCCAGCAGCCAAGATAGCGGGAGTCGAAATGAGCAGTTCTTC; cdr3_aa: CASSQDSGSRNEQFF
d_call: NA; cdr3_length: 16; v_call: TRBV5-1; clone_size: many; j_call: TRBJ2-1; cdr3_nt: TGCGCCAGCAGAAAAGAAACGGGACCCTCCTACAATGAGCAGTTCTTC; cdr3_aa: CASRKETGPSYNEQFF
d_call: NA; cdr3_length: 15; v_call: TRBV11-1; clone_size: NA; j_call: TRBJ2-7; cdr3_nt: TGTGCCAGCAGCTTGTTTGAAGGTTCCCTCAACGAGCAGTACTTC; cdr3_aa: CASSLFEGSLNEQYF
d_call: TRBD1; cdr3_length: 13; v_call: TRBV6-5; clone_size: NA; j_call: TRBJ2-5; cdr3_nt: TGTGCCAGCATCAGTGACAGGGGACATGAGCAGTACTTC; cdr3_aa: CASISDRGHEQYF
d_call: NA; cdr3_length: 14; v_call: TRBV5-5; clone_size: NA; j_call: TRBJ1-4; cdr3_nt: TGTGCCAGCAGCTTTTTTGGGCGGAGTGGAAGACTGTTTTTT; cdr3_aa: CASSFFGRSGRLFF
d_call: NA; cdr3_length: 13; v_call: TRBV5-1; clone_size: NA; j_call: TRBJ2-5; cdr3_nt: TGCGCCAGCAGCTCACCTAGGGGGGAGACCCAGTACTTC; cdr3_aa: CASSSPRGETQYF
d_call: TRBD2; cdr3_length: 14; v_call: TRBV29-1; clone_size: once; j_call: TRBJ2-1; cdr3_nt: TGCAGCGTCAGACTAGCGGGGGTCTACAATGAGCAGTTCTTC; cdr3_aa: CSVRLAGVYNEQFF
d_call: TRBD2; cdr3_length: 17; v_call: TRBV6-2/TRBV6-3; clone_size: many; j_call: TRBJ2-7; cdr3_nt: TGTGCCAGCAGTTACTCGAGCGGGACTAGCGGGCTCTACGAGCAGTACTTC; cdr3_aa: CASSYSSGTSGLYEQYF
d_call: NA; cdr3_length: 11; v_call: TRBV12-3/TRBV12-4; clone_size: many; j_call: TRBJ2-7; cdr3_nt: TGTGCCAGCAGCTCAGGATACGAGCAGTACTTC; cdr3_aa: CASSSGYEQYF
d_call: TRBD2; cdr3_length: 11; v_call: TRBV29-1; clone_size: NA; j_call: TRBJ2-5; cdr3_nt: TGCAGCGTGGGCGGGGGAGAGACCCAGTACTTC; cdr3_aa: CSVGGGETQYF